These 27 T cell receptor beta chains were all obtained from the same sample, sequenced in a study of cytomegalovirus exposure and HLA in healthy donors. 60 Vbeta and 13 Jbeta primers were used in PCR. The repertoire was sequenced with immunoSEQ multiplex PCR; TCRdb's copy has only in-frame clones and lacks some. The sample has about 120,000 clones; roughly 9% are singletons. The material sequenced was PBMCs. The receptors shown here come from a woman in her thirties or forties in good health and CMV-seropositive.

V usage is TRBV5-1 and J usage is TRBJ2-3; D gene uncertain. Germline loops: CDR1 SGHRS, CDR2 YFSETQ. This CDR3 is 16 amino acids long. The V and J ends lost 4 bases and 4 bases respectively, with 19 bases between them. The DNA of the CDR3 is TGCGCCAGCAGCCAATCTAATAGCCCTCCGGCAGATACGCAGTATTTT. It codes for CASSQSNSPPADTQYF.

The sample holds many counts of this clone. The genes are TRBV6-1 and TRBJ2-7; no reliable D call. V dropped 4 bases and J dropped 7 bases, with 17 bases sitting between them. The CDR3 runs 14 residues. In germline, CDR1 is MNHNS, CDR2 SASEGT. DNA of the CDR3: TGTGCCAGCAGTGCCGGGTTCCCGGCCTGGGAGCAGTACTTC. It yields the protein CASSAGFPAWEQYF.

The chain is built from TRBV18 and TRBJ1-4; TRBD1 matches at 8 bases. CDR3 length equals 15 residues. Losses at the gene ends were 3 bases for V and 8 bases for J; bases not matched to a gene: 8. Germline assignment: CDR1 KGHSH and CDR2 LQKENI. CDR3: CASSPLTGAREKLFF. CDR3 sequence (DNA): TGTGCCAGCTCACCTCTGACAGGGGCGAGGGAAAAACTGTTTTTT.

The chain links TRBV5-1 to TRBJ1-1; a possible D gene is TRBD1 (5 bases). V was shortened by 4 bases and J by 4 bases, with 17 bases between the two germline ends. The length of the CDR3 is 15 residues. Germline V gives CDR1 SGHRS, CDR2 YFSETQ. For the CDR3, the DNA is TGCGCCAGCAGCCTGAAGGAGGGGCGGACCACTGAAGCTTTCTTT. It is translated as CASSLKEGRTTEAFF.

The CDR3 spells CASSAPGEANTEAFF. Here the CDR3 DNA reads TGTGCCAGTAGTGCGCCGGGGGAAGCGAACACTGAAGCTTTCTTT. The rearrangement uses TRBV19 and TRBJ1-1; tentatively, D is TRBD1 (5 bases). Germline assignment: CDR1 LNHDA and CDR2 SQIVND (reference sequence). There are 15 residues in the CDR3. V was shortened by 5 bases and J by 1 base, with 14 bases between the two germline ends.

The rearrangement uses TRBV11-2 and TRBJ2-7, with D possibly being TRBD1 (6 bases). Trimming stripped 2 bases from V and 4 bases from J, with 15 bases between. The CDR3 contains 15 residues. The V gene's germline CDR1 is SGHAT and CDR2 FQNNGV. CDR3 amino acids: CASSLRGDIFYEQYF. The CDR3 DNA reads TGTGCCAGCAGCTTAAGAGGGGACATCTTTTACGAGCAGTACTTC.

The chain has TRBV19 and TRBJ1-1; no firm D call. Trimming stripped 6 bases from V and 0 bases from J, with 8 bases between. Germline assignment: CDR1 LNHDA and CDR2 SQIVND (reference sequence). This CDR3 spans 13 amino acids. CDR3 DNA sequence: TGTGCCAGTAGCGCGGCCGTGAACACTGAAGCTTTCTTT. Protein: CASSAAVNTEAFF.

The chain is built from TRBV6-5 and TRBJ2-3; D call uncertain. V was cut by 4 bases and J by 5 bases, with 7 bases left in between. This CDR3 contains 12 residues. From germline, CDR1 is MNHEY and CDR2 SVGAGI. CDR3 bases: TGTGCCAGCAGTTCCAGTCGAGATACGCAGTATTTT. It yields the protein CASSSSRDTQYF.

V usage is TRBV28 and J usage is TRBJ1-2; TRBD1 agrees at 7 bases. This CDR3 has 13 residues. Germline V CDR1 and CDR2: MDHEN, SYDVKM. The ends lost 5 bases at V and 5 bases at J; junction bases unmatched: 5. CDR3 bases: TGTGCCAGCAGTCCTGACAGGGAATATGGCTACACCTTC. Protein product: CASSPDREYGYTF.

This clone has a handful of counts. The chain couples TRBV19 to TRBJ2-7; TRBD2 matches at 8 bases. CDR3 size: 13 residues. Germline CDR1 reads LNHDA; CDR2 reads SQIVND (reference sequence). After removal of 10 bases from V and 4 bases from J, the junction contained 9 bases not matched to a gene. DNA of the CDR3: TGTGCCACCGGGGGGGGGAATATATACGAGCAGTACTTC. It codes for CATGGGNIYEQYF.

The rearrangement uses TRBV9 and TRBJ1-4, with 7 bases identical to TRBD1. Trimming took 4 bases from V and 8 from J; bases not matched to a gene: 11. The CDR3 length is 15 residues. In germline, CDR1 is SGDLS, CDR2 YYNGEE. The CDR3 loop reads CASSPGGTPEEKLFF. The DNA for the CDR3 is TGTGCCAGCAGCCCAGGGGGGACACCAGAGGAAAAACTGTTTTTT.

The chain employs TRBV18 and TRBJ1-3; D is undetermined. The V gene's germline CDR1 is KGHSH and CDR2 LQKENI. This CDR3 region has 16 residues. The V gene lost 3 bases and the J gene lost 3 bases, with 15 bases spanning the gap. For the CDR3, the DNA is TGTGCCAGCTCACCTTCCAGAGGAGAGGTTGGAAACACCATATATTTT. Its protein is CASSPSRGEVGNTIYF.

The chain combines TRBV6-5 with TRBJ2-5; D gene uncertain. This CDR3 is 13 amino acids long. Germline values: CDR1 MNHEY, CDR2 SVGAGI. V was cut by 0 bases and J by 9 bases, with 11 bases left in between. The CDR3, as DNA: TGTGCCAGCAGTTACTCGAGGTGGAAAGCCCAGTACTTC. Translation gives CASSYSRWKAQYF.

This clone was counted only a few times. The chain employs TRBV10-3 and TRBJ1-4; 8 positions match TRBD1. This CDR3 is built from 15 residues. V shed 3 bases and J 4 bases; nucleotides not matched to a gene: 4. Germline V CDR1 and CDR2: ENHRY, SYGVKD. Here the CDR3 reads CAISDNRGDNEKLFF. The CDR3 DNA reads as TGTGCCATCAGTGACAACAGGGGGGATAATGAAAAACTGTTTTTT.

This clone was seen only a few times. V is TRBV10-3 and J is TRBJ2-2; possibly TRBD2 for D (6 bases). V lost 3 bases and J 5 bases, leaving 7 bases between the germline ends. CDR1 and CDR2 (germline): ENHRY, SYGVKD. The CDR3 is 13 residues long. DNA for the CDR3: TGTGCCATCAGTGAAGCGGGTACCGGGGAGCTGTTTTTT. Its protein product is CAISEAGTGELFF.

The table lists this clone with a few counts. The chain joins TRBV30 to TRBJ1-1, with a tentative D call TRBD1 (5 bases). V lost 3 bases to trimming and J lost 4 bases, with 15 bases between them. CDR3 length: 14 amino acids. Germline V gene lookup returns CDR1 GTSNPN and CDR2 SVGIG (reference sequence). The CDR3 spells CAWRRGREGTEAFF. CDR3 DNA: TGTGCCTGGAGGAGGGGCAGGGAGGGCACTGAAGCTTTCTTT.

The sample holds a few counts of this clone. This chain joins TRBV11-1 and TRBJ1-5; D remains unclear. Trimming took off 2 bases at V and 0 bases at J, with 8 bases between the two ends. CDR1 and CDR2 from the germline V gene are SGHAT and FQDESV (reference sequence). CDR3 length: 15 residues. CDR3 loop: CASSLNPNSNQPQHF. CDR3 in DNA: TGTGCCAGCAGCTTAAATCCTAATAGCAATCAGCCCCAGCATTTT.

The chain is built from TRBV5-3 and TRBJ2-5, with a tentative D call TRBD2 (5 bases). The last part of the DNA fits TRBJ2-7 better; the J call may be wrong. TRBV5-3 falls under the ORF class, with uncertain function. The CDR3 has 16 residues. The CDR3 coding sequence is TGTGCCAGAAGCTTGGCCGTCGGGGAGAGCGGCCACGAGCAGTACTTC. As protein: CARSLAVGESGHEQYF.

The chain recombines TRBV19 with TRBJ1-3; the D is unclear. This CDR3 region has 14 residues. Trimming stripped 3 bases from V and 0 bases from J, with 6 bases between. Germline CDR1 and CDR2: LNHDA and SQIVND (reference sequence). CDR3 amino acids: CASSMRDSGNTIYF. The CDR3 coding sequence is TGTGCCAGTAGTATGAGAGACTCTGGAAACACCATATATTTT.

J is TRBJ2-7 and V is TRBV18; D ambiguous. The CDR3 contains 13 residues. From germline, CDR1 is KGHSH and CDR2 LQKENI. V was shortened by 1 base and J by 3 bases, with 7 bases between the two germline ends. Here the CDR3 DNA reads TGTGCCAGCTCACCACGGCAAAACTACGAGCAGTACTTC. It translates to CASSPRQNYEQYF.

This sequence joins TRBV7-2 and TRBJ2-7; weak D call: TRBD2 (6 bases). CDR1 SGHTA and CDR2 FQGNSA come from the germline V gene. The CDR3 sequence is 15 residues long. Between the trimmed V and J ends, which lost 5 bases and 6 bases, there was a span of 20 bases. The CDR3 is CASSQNGGSLAEQYF. The DNA for the CDR3 is TGTGCCAGCAGCCAGAACGGGGGTAGTTTGGCCGAGCAGTACTTC. The full variable domain, completed using reference TRBV7-2 and TRBJ2-7, is GAGVSQSPSNKVTEKGKDVELRCDPISGHTALYWYRQSLGQGLEFLIYFQGNSAPDKSGLPSDRFSAERTGGSVSTLTIQRTQQEDSAVYLCASSQNGGSLAEQYFGPGTRLTVT.

The rearrangement joins TRBV5-6 to TRBJ1-6, with D unresolved. The CDR3 covers 15 residues. Trimming stripped 5 bases from V and 7 bases from J, with 16 bases between. The germline V gene encodes CDR1 SGHDT and CDR2 YYEEEE. Here the CDR3 reads CASRPLLQSNSPLHF. The DNA of the CDR3 is TGTGCCAGCAGACCTCTCTTGCAGTCCAATTCACCCCTCCACTTT.

The chain uses TRBV5-1 and TRBJ2-7; 10 nucleotides match TRBD1. Germline CDR1 SGHRS, CDR2 YFSETQ. The CDR3 has 17 amino acids. With V trimmed by 5 bases and J by 0 bases, 11 bases remained unmatched. Written as DNA, the CDR3 is TGCGCCAGCAGTTCGGGGACAGGGGCCGCTAGCTCCTACGAGCAGTACTTC. Its protein product is CASSSGTGAASSYEQYF.

This clone came up a few times. The V gene is TRBV5-8, the J gene TRBJ1-1, with TRBD1 as a possible D gene (5 bases). Trimming took 4 bases from V and 8 from J, leaving 15 bases between them. The germline gives CDR1 SGHTS, CDR2 YDEGEE. This CDR3 has 13 amino acids. CDR3 residues: CASSPRVGGEAFF. CDR3 sequence (DNA): TGTGCCAGCAGCCCGAGGGTGGGGGGAGAAGCTTTCTTT. Full variable domain (rest looked up from reference TRBV5-8 and TRBJ1-1): EAGVTQSPTHLIKTRGQQATLRCSPISGHTSVYWYQQALGLGLQFLLWYDEGEERNRGNFPPRFSGRQFPNYSSELNVNALELEDSALYLCASSPRVGGEAFFGQGTRLTVV.

The gene calls are TRBV5-8 and TRBJ2-3; 8 bases are a match to TRBD1. The V segment lost 4 bases and the J segment 1 base; nucleotides outside the gene matches: 5. This CDR3 region has 15 residues. Per germline, CDR1 SGHTS and CDR2 YDEGEE. The DNA for the CDR3 is TGTGCCAGCAGCCCGGACAGGGCGGGCACAGATACGCAGTATTTT. Amino acid sequence: CASSPDRAGTDTQYF.

With regard to this clone: The final CDR3 position lacks the conserved phenylalanine or tryptophan, pointing to a likely read error. The gene calls are TRBV29-1 and TRBJ1-4, with D tentatively TRBD1 (5 bases). The CDR3 loop spans 13 amino acids. V was cut by 7 bases and J by 1 base, with 10 bases left in between. CDR1 SQVTM and CDR2 ANQGSEA come from the germline V gene. Here the CDR3 reads CSAGRGTNEKLFL. The CDR3 coding sequence is TGCAGCGCAGGGAGGGGAACTAATGAAAAACTGTTTTTG.

This clone was counted only a few times. This chain uses TRBV11-2 with TRBJ1-1, with D perhaps TRBD1 (5 bases). This CDR3 is 13 amino acids long. The germline CDR1 and CDR2 sequences are SGHAT and FQNNGV. V lost 4 bases, J lost 4 bases, and 10 bases lay in between. Here the CDR3 reads CASSSRGGTEAFF. In DNA form, the CDR3 reads TGTGCCAGCAGCTCAAGGGGTGGCACTGAAGCTTTCTTT.